A single sample is the source of the 18 T cell receptor beta chains below, sequenced in a study of vaccination and CD4 T cells after COVID-19. Their cognate antigens are unknown. Indicated treatment: roughly 10-day PBMC culture with coronavirus spike peptide pools or control peptides (ViraFEST assay). The Oncomine TCR Beta short-read assay was what sequenced the DNA obtained from cultured CD4+ T cells. TCRdb passed the PCR reads through MiXCR, listing each CDR3 protein once. The sample holds over 14,000 distinct CDR3 sequences, approximately 57% seen once. Sequencing was done on a sample of CD4+ T cells from blood, cultured in vitro. Every receptor here comes from a human donor who had recovered from COVID-19.

This clonotype was counted a few times. This sequence joins TRBV20-1 and TRBJ2-5; tentative D call: TRBD2 (7 bases). Germline CDR1 DFQATT, CDR2 SNEGSKA (reference sequence). Deletions cut 7 bases from V and 7 bases from J, with 19 bases between. This CDR3 comprises 13 residues. CDR3 protein: CSVQAGAGGTQYF. CDR3 nucleotide sequence: TGCAGTGTCCAGGCGGGGGCGGGTGGGACCCAGTACTTC.

The V and J genes are TRBV28 and TRBJ2-1; no clear D. Germline V gene lookup returns CDR1 MDHEN and CDR2 SYDVKM. V was cut by 1 base and J by 7 bases, with 11 bases left in between. This CDR3 is 14 amino acids long. CDR3 bases: TGTGCCAGCAGTTTATTTTCGGTCCCTAATGAGCAGTTCTTC. Amino acids: CASSLFSVPNEQFF.

V usage is TRBV28 and J usage is TRBJ1-6, with a weak D call TRBD1 (5 bases). The CDR3 is 16 amino acids. V lost 7 bases and J lost 0, with 13 bases in between. CDR1 MDHEN and CDR2 SYDVKM come from the germline V gene. DNA for the CDR3: TGTGCCAGCACCCTCATGGGGGTCTCCTATAATTCACCCCTCCACTTT. It codes for CASTLMGVSYNSPLHF.

This clonotype was detected only a few times. The V gene is TRBV7-2, the J gene TRBJ2-3; maybe TRBD2 (6 bases). This CDR3 has 19 residues. Trimming shortened V by 1 base and J by 1 base, and 21 bases separated the two germline ends. Germline loops: CDR1 SGHTA, CDR2 FQGNSA. CDR3 residues: CASSLGRRGSGWGTDTQYF. Here the CDR3 DNA reads TGTGCCAGCAGCTTAGGTCGCCGGGGGAGTGGTTGGGGCACAGATACGCAGTATTTT.

This clonotype was observed a few times. The rearrangement joins TRBV10-2 to TRBJ1-2; D is ambiguous. V was pared by 0 bases and J by 4 bases, with 12 bases between. The CDR3 loop spans 15 amino acids. The germline CDR1 and CDR2 sequences are WSHSY and SAAADI. The CDR3 nucleotides read TGCGCCAGCAGTGAGTCGGGCGGATCCCTCTATGGCTACACCTTC. Amino acids: CASSESGGSLYGYTF.

This chain joins TRBV5-1 and TRBJ2-1; TRBD2 matches 8 bases. This CDR3 spans 15 amino acids. Germline V CDR1 and CDR2: SGHRS, YFSETQ. J gave up 2 bases and V 3 bases, and 4 bases lay outside the gene matches. This chain's CDR3 is CASSYTSGTYNEQFF. CDR3 bases: TGCGCCAGCAGCTACACTAGCGGTACCTACAATGAGCAGTTCTTC.

This sequence joins TRBV7-2 and TRBJ2-7; no firm D call. The CDR3 is 18 amino acids. CDR1 and CDR2 from the germline V gene are SGHTA and FQGNSA. V was pared by 1 base and J by 2 bases, with 21 bases between. CDR3 residues: CASSLEAVRALNPYEQYF. The CDR3 DNA sequence: TGTGCCAGCAGCTTAGAGGCCGTAAGGGCTCTCAACCCCTACGAGCAGTACTTC.

This chain links TRBV6-1 with TRBJ1-3; TRBD1 agrees at 7 bases. This CDR3 is 15 amino acids long. Losses at the gene ends were 2 bases for V and 4 bases for J; bases not matched to a gene: 5. The germline V gene has CDR1 MNHNS and CDR2 SASEGT. The CDR3 sequence: CASSEQGEVGNTIYF. In nucleotides, the CDR3 is TGTGCCAGCAGTGAACAGGGGGAAGTAGGAAACACCATATATTTT.

CDR3 sequence reads: CASRSGGNLLLYEQYF. CDR3 DNA: TGTGCCAGCAGATCCGGGGGGAACCTCCTTCTGTACGAGCAGTACTTC. V gene TRBV6-2 or TRBV6-3 combines with J gene TRBJ2-7, with 7 bases matching TRBD2. This CDR3 has 16 amino acids. V shed 6 bases and J 4 bases; nucleotides not matched to a gene: 15. The germline V gene has CDR1 MNHEY and CDR2 SVGEGT.

In this sample, this clonotype turned up a few times. This rearrangement joins TRBV6-1 to TRBJ2-3, with D possibly being TRBD1 (6 bases). Germline V gene lookup returns CDR1 MNHNS and CDR2 SASEGT. V was trimmed by 6 bases and J by 0 bases, leaving 34 bases between them. CDR3 length equals 22 residues. The CDR3 protein is CASSAIYGQRSLTSGSTDTQYF. As DNA, the CDR3 is TGTGCCAGCAGCGCAATATATGGACAGCGTTCACTTACAAGCGGTAGCACAGATACGCAGTATTTT.

The chain's CDR3 is CASSRGIYLGAEAFF. The CDR3 DNA sequence: TGTGCCAGCAGCCGGGGAATTTATCTGGGTGCTGAAGCTTTCTTT. The rearrangement links TRBV14 to TRBJ1-1, with unresolved D. The CDR3 extends over 15 amino acids. CDR1 and CDR2 from the germline V gene are SGHDN and FVKESK. V dropped 4 bases and J dropped 6 bases, with 18 bases sitting between them.

The chain uses TRBV10-3 and TRBJ2-3; 10 nucleotides align to TRBD2. With V trimmed by 0 bases and J by 2 bases, 8 bases remained unmatched. This CDR3 has 18 residues. CDR1 is ENHRY and CDR2 is SYGVKD in the germline V gene. Written as DNA, the CDR3 is TGTGCCATCAGTGAGTCGGGGGAACTAGCGGGATACACAGATACGCAGTATTTT. Protein product: CAISESGELAGYTDTQYF.

The chain links TRBV12-3 or TRBV12-4 to TRBJ2-5; 11 positions agree with TRBD2. With 5 bases clipped from V and 5 bases from J, the junction kept 10 bases outside the gene matches. This CDR3 has 16 residues. The chain's CDR3 is CASSLSSGGPGETQYF. CDR3 nucleotides: TGTGCCAGCAGTCTATCTAGCGGGGGGCCCGGGGAGACCCAGTACTTC.

This rearrangement joins TRBV28 to TRBJ1-2, with D tentatively TRBD1 (6 bases). Germline loops: CDR1 MDHEN, CDR2 SYDVKM. Trimming cost V 8 bases and J 2 bases, with 18 bases left between them. The CDR3 is 15 residues long. CDR3 loop: CASEVGGQLNYGYTF. CDR3 sequence (DNA): TGTGCCAGCGAAGTTGGAGGACAGCTCAACTATGGCTACACCTTC.

The chain combines TRBV20-1 with TRBJ2-1; 7 bases agree with TRBD2. The junction had 11 bases not matched to a gene; V was cut back by 6 bases and J by 6 bases. The length of the CDR3 is 14 residues. Germline lookup yields CDR1 DFQATT and CDR2 SNEGSKA (reference sequence). CDR3 amino acids: CSARRSSGGNEQFF. CDR3 DNA sequence: TGCAGTGCGCGGCGGTCCTCGGGGGGCAATGAGCAGTTCTTC.

In this sample, this clonotype turned up a few times. Being one base from a much bigger clone, this may be a read error. V is TRBV5-1 and J is TRBJ2-6, with D perhaps matching TRBD1 (5 bases). This CDR3 region has 15 residues. CDR1 and CDR2 (germline): SGHRS, YFSETQ. The CDR3 bases are TGCGCCAGCAGCCACAGATTCTCTGGGGCCAACGTCCTGGCTTTC. Its translation is CASSHRFSGANVLAF.

This clonotype is medium-sized. The chain combines TRBV6-5 with TRBJ2-5; TRBD2 matches 7 bases. Trimming took 1 base from V and 5 from J; bases not matched to a gene: 4. CDR1 MNHEY and CDR2 SVGAGI come from the germline V gene. This CDR3 comprises 14 residues. The CDR3 here is CASSYWGGVETQYF. For the CDR3, the DNA is TGTGCCAGCAGTTACTGGGGGGGAGTGGAGACCCAGTACTTC.

V and J are TRBV19 and TRBJ1-1; 7 nucleotides line up with TRBD1. The CDR3 contains 16 residues. The V gene's germline CDR1 is LNHDA and CDR2 SQIVND (reference sequence). V trimming: 6 bases; J trimming: 4 bases; junction bases outside the gene matches: 14. CDR3 protein: CASRILQGSGSTEAFF. Written as DNA, the CDR3 is TGTGCCAGTAGGATCCTACAGGGGTCGGGGAGCACTGAAGCTTTCTTT.